This TCR beta chain was profiled in a study of cytomegalovirus exposure and HLA in healthy donors. Study-wide results and limits: A missense variant in DCLRE1C was later tied to TCR beta V- and J-gene trimming. Presence/absence analyses assumed roughly uniform sequencing depth across donors. When a later analysis compared HLA-associated TCR beta chains with equally common others, the HLA-associated chains turned out to be more clonally expanded and to have lower generation probabilities.

As regards this clone: Its antigen remains unidentified.

Germline loops: CDR1 MDHEN, CDR2 SYDVKM. Trimming shortened V by 2 bases and J by 3 bases, and 10 bases separated the two germline ends. The CDR3 spans 15 residues. PCR was performed using 60 Vbeta and 13 Jbeta primers. Produced via immunoSEQ multiplex PCR; TCRdb's table is partial and in-frame only. The sample contains about 45,000 clones, about 85% of which appear only once. V gene TRBV28 combines with J gene TRBJ1-4; no clear D gene. The sequenced sample consisted of PBMCs. The sequence was obtained from a woman in her 40s in good health and CMV-seropositive. Here the CDR3 DNA reads TGTGCCAGCAGTTTAACGGGTTCGGCTAATGAAAAACTGTTTTTT. As protein: CASSLTGSANEKLFF.